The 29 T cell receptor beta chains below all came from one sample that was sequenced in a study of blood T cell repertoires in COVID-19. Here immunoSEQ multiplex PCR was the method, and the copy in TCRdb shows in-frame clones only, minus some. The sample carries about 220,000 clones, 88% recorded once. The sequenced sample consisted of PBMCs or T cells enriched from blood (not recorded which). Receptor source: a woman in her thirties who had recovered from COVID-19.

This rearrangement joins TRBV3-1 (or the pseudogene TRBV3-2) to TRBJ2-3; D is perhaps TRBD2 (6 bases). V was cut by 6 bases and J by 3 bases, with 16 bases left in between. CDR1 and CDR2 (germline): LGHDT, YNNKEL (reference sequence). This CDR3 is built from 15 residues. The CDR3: CASSPSGVRTDTQYF. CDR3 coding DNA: TGTGCCAGCAGTCCCTCGGGGGTTCGAACAGATACGCAGTATTTT.

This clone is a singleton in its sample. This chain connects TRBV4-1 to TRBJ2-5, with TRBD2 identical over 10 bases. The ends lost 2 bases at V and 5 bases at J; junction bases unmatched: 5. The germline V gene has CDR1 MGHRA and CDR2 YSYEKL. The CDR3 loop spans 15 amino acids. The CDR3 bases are TGCGCCAGCAGCCAACTTAGCGGGGGGTGGGAGACCCAGTACTTC. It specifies CASSQLSGGWETQYF.

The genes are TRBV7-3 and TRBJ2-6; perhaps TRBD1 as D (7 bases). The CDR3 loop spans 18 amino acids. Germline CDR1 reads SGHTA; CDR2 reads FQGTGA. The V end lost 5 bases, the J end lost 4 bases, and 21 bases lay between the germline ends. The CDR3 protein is CASSIRGPGEAGANVLTF. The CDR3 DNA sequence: TGTGCCAGCAGCATTAGGGGGCCCGGGGAGGCCGGGGCCAACGTCCTGACTTTC.

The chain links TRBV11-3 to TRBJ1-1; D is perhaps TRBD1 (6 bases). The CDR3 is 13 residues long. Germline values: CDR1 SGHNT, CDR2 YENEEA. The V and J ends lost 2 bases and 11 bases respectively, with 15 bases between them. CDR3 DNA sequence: TGTGCCAGCAGCTTATCCTCCGAGAGGGGGGCTTTCTTT. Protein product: CASSLSSERGAFF.

CDR3 DNA sequence: TGTGCCAGCAGCCAAGATCGGACGATCATCTGGACAGGGGGGGCCAGGGATGAAAAACTGTTTTTT. It encodes CASSQDRTIIWTGGARDEKLFF. The chain uses TRBV4-2 and TRBJ1-4, with 10 bases matching TRBD1. V was clipped by 0 bases and J by 6 bases; unmatched bases: 22. The CDR3 contains 22 residues. Germline V gene data show CDR1 as LGHNA and CDR2 as YNFKEQ.

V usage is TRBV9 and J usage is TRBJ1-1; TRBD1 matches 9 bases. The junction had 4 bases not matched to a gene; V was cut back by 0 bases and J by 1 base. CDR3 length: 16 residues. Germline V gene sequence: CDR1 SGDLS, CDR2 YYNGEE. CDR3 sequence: CASSVGGQGSNTEAFF. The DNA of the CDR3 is TGTGCCAGCAGCGTAGGGGGACAGGGATCGAACACTGAAGCTTTCTTT.

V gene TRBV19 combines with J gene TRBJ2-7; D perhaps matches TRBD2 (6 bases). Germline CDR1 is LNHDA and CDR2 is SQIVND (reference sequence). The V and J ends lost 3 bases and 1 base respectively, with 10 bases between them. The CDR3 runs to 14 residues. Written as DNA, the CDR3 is TGTGCCAGTAGTATGTCCGGGGGATCCTACGAGCAGTACTTC. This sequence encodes CASSMSGGSYEQYF.

CDR3 nucleotides: TGTGCCAGCAATGGACAGGATAATTCACCCCTCCACTTT. Its translation: CASNGQDNSPLHF. V and J are TRBV25-1 and TRBJ1-6; 7 bases match TRBD1. V lost 7 bases and J lost 5; bases outside the gene matches: 2. The germline gives CDR1 MGHDK, CDR2 SYGVNS. This CDR3 spans 13 amino acids. Based on the CDR3 plus reference TRBV25-1 and TRBJ1-6, the full variable domain is EADIYQTPRYLVIGTGKKITLECSQTMGHDKMYWYQQDPGMELHLIHYSYGVNSTEKGDLSSESTVSRIRTEHFPLTLESARPSHTSQYLCASNGQDNSPLHFGNGTRLTVT.

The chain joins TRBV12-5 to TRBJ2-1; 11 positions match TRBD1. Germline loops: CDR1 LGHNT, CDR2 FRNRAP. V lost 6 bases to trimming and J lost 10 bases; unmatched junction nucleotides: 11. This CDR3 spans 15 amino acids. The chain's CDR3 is CASGSGTGGKREQFF. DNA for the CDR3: TGTGCTAGTGGCTCCGGGACAGGGGGGAAGCGGGAGCAGTTCTTC. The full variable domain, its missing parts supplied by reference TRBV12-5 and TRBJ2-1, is DARVTQTPRHKVTEMGQEVTMRCQPILGHNTVFWYRQTMMQGLELLAYFRNRAPLDDSGMPKDRFSAEMPDATLATLKIQPSEPRDSAVYFCASGSGTGGKREQFFGPGTRLTVL.

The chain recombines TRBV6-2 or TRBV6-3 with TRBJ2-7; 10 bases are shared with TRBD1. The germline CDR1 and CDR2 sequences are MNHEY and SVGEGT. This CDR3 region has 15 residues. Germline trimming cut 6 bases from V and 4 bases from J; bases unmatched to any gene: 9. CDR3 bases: TGTGCCAGCAGCCGACGGGACAGGGGTGTATACGAGCAGTACTTC. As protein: CASSRRDRGVYEQYF.

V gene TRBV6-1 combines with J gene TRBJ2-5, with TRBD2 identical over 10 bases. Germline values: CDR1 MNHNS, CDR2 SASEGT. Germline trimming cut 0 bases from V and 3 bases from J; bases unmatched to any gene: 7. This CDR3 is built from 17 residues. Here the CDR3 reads CASSEARWLAGEETQYF. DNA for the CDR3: TGTGCCAGCAGTGAAGCGCGGTGGCTAGCGGGAGAAGAGACCCAGTACTTC.

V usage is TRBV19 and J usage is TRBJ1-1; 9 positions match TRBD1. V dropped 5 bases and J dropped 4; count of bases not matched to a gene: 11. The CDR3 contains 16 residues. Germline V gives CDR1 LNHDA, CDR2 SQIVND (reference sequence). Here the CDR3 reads CASSPRTGASGTEAFF. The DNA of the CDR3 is TGTGCCAGTAGTCCCCGGACAGGGGCTTCGGGCACTGAAGCTTTCTTT.

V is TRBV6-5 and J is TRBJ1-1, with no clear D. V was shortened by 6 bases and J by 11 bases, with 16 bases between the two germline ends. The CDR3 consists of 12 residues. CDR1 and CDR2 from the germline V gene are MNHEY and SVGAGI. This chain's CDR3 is CASRLPRGEAFF. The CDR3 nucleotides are TGTGCCAGCAGACTCCCCCGCGGGGAGGCTTTCTTT.

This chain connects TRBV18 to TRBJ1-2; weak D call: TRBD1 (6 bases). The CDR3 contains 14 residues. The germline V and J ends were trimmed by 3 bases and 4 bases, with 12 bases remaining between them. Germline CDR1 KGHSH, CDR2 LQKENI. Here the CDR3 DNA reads TGTGCCAGCTCACCCCAGGGGCAATCCTATGGCTACACCTTC. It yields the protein CASSPQGQSYGYTF.

CDR3 DNA: TGTGCCAGCAGGGGACTCGGGGGCTACACCTTC. Protein product: CASRGLGGYTF. The genes are TRBV2 and TRBJ1-2; weak D call: TRBD1 (5 bases). This CDR3 contains 11 residues. Germline lookup yields CDR1 SNHLY and CDR2 FYNNEI. Trimming removed 6 bases at V and 8 bases at J, with 10 bases between. The full variable domain, completed using reference TRBV2 and TRBJ1-2, is EPEVTQTPSHQVTQMGQEVILRCVPISNHLYFYWYRQILGQKVEFLVSFYNNEISEKSEIFDDQFSVERPDGSNFTLKIRSTKLEDSAMYFCASRGLGGYTFGSGTRLTVV.

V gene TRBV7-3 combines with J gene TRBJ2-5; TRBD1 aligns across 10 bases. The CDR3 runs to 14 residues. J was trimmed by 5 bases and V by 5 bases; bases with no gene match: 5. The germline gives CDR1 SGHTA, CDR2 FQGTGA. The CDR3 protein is CASSPGQGPETQYF. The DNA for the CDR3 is TGTGCCAGCAGCCCGGGACAGGGGCCGGAGACCCAGTACTTC.

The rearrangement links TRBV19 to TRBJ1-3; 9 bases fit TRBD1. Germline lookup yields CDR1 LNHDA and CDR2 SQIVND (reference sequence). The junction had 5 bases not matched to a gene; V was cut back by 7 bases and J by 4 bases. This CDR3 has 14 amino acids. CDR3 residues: CASTTGTGGNTIYF. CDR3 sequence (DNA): TGTGCCAGTACCACCGGGACAGGGGGAAACACCATATATTTT.

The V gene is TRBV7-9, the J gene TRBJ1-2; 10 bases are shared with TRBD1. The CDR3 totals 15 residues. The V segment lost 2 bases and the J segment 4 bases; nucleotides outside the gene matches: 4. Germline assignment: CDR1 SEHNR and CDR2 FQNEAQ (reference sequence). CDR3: CASSLTGQGGYGYTF. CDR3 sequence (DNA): TGTGCCAGCAGCTTAACCGGACAGGGGGGCTATGGCTACACCTTC. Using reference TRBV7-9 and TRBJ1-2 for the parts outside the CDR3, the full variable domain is DTGVSQNPRHKITKRGQNVTFRCDPISEHNRLYWYRQTLGQGPEFLTYFQNEAQLEKSRLLSDRFSAERPKGSFSTLEIQRTEQGDSAMYLCASSLTGQGGYGYTFGSGTRLTVV.

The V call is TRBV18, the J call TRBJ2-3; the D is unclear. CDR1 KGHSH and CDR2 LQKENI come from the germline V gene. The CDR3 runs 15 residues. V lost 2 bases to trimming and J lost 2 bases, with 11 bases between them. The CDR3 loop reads CASSPTYRYTDTQYF. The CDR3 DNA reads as TGTGCCAGCTCACCAACTTACAGATACACAGATACGCAGTATTTT.

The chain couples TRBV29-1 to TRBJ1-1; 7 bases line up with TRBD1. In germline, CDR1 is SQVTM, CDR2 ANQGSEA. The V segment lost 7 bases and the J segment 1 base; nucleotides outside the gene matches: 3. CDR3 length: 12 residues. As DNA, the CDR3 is TGCAGCGGGGGACAGACGAACACTGAAGCTTTCTTT. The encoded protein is CSGGQTNTEAFF.

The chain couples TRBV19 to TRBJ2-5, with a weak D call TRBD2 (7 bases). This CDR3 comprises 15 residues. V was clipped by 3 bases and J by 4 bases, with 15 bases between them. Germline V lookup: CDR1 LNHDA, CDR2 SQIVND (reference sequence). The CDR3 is CASSINGGPRETQYF. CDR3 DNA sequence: TGTGCCAGTAGTATTAACGGGGGGCCGAGAGAGACCCAGTACTTC.

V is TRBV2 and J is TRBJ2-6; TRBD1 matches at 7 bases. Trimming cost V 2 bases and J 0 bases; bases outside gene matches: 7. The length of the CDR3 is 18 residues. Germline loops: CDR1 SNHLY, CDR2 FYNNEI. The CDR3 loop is CASSERGRGSSGANVLTF. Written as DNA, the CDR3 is TGTGCCAGCAGTGAAAGGGGGCGAGGAAGCTCTGGGGCCAACGTCCTGACTTTC.

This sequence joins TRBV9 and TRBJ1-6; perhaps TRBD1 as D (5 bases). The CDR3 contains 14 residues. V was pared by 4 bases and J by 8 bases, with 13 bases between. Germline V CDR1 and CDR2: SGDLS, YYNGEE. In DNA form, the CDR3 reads TGTGCCAGCAGCCCGGGAGGGGAATATTCACCCCTCCACTTT. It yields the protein CASSPGGEYSPLHF.

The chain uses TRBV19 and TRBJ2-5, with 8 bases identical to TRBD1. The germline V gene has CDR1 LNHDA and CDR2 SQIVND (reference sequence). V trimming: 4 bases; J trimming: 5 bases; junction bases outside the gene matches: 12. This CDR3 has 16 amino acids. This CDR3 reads CASSRGDRSGSETQYF. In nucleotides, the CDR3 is TGTGCCAGTAGTAGGGGGGACAGGTCCGGGTCGGAGACCCAGTACTTC.

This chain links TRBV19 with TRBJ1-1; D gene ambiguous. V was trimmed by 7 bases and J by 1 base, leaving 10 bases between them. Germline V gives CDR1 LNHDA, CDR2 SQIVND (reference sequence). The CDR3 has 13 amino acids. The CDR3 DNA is TGTGCCAGTAACCCAGGCAAGAACACTGAAGCTTTCTTT. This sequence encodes CASNPGKNTEAFF.

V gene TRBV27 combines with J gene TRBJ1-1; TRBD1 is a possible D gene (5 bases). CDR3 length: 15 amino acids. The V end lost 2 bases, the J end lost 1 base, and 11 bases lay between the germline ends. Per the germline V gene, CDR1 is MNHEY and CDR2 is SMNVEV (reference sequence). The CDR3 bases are TGTGCCAGCAGTTTAATAGGTAGGGGGAACACTGAAGCTTTCTTT. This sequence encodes CASSLIGRGNTEAFF.

The CDR3 here is CASSQAGLARHEQFF. In DNA, the CDR3 is TGTGCCAGCAGCCAAGCGGGACTAGCTAGGCATGAGCAGTTCTTC. The chain couples TRBV3-1 (or the pseudogene TRBV3-2) to TRBJ2-1; 9 positions agree with TRBD2. V lost 1 base and J lost 8; bases outside the gene matches: 6. Per germline, CDR1 LGHDT and CDR2 YNNKEL (reference sequence). This CDR3 has 15 residues.

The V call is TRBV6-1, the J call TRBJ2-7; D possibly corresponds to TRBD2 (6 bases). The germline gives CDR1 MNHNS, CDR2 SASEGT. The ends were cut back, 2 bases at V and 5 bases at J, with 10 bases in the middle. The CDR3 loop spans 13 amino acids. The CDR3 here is CASSEPGVHEQYF. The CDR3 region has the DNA TGTGCCAGCAGTGAACCGGGAGTCCACGAGCAGTACTTC.

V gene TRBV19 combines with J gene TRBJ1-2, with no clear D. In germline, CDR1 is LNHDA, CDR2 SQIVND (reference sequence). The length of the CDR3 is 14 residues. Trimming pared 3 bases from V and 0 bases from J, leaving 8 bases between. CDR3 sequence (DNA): TGTGCCAGTAGTATCGGGTCCGCTAACTATGGCTACACCTTC. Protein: CASSIGSANYGYTF.